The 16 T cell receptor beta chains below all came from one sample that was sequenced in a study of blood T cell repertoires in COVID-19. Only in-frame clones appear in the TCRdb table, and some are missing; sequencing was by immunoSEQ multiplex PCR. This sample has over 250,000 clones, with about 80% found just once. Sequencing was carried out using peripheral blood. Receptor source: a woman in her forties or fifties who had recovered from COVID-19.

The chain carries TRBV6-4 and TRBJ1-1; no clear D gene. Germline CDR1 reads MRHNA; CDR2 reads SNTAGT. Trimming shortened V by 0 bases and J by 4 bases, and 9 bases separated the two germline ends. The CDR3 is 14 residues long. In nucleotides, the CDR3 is TGTGCCAGCAGTGACTCTGGCGGGTCCACTGAAGCTTTCTTT. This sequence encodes CASSDSGGSTEAFF.

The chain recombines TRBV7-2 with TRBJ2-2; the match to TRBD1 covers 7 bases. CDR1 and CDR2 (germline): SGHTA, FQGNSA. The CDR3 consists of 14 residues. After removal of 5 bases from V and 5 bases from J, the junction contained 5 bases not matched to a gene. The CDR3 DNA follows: TGTGCCAGCAGCCTGAAACAGGGGACCGGGGAGCTGTTTTTT. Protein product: CASSLKQGTGELFF.

The CDR3 DNA is TGTGCCAGCAGTTATTCTGACTTTATGATGCCCCTCCACTTT. Translation: CASSYSDFMMPLHF. This chain links TRBV6-2 or TRBV6-3 with TRBJ1-6; D remains unclear. The CDR3 spans 14 residues. V was trimmed by 3 bases and J by 13 bases, leaving 16 bases between them. The germline V gene encodes CDR1 MNHEY and CDR2 SVGEGT.

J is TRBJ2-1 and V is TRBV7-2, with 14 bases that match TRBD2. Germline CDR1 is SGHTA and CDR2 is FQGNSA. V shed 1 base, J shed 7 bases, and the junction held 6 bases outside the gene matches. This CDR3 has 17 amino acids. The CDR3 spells CASSLVGTSGSSNEQFF. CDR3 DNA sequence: TGTGCCAGCAGCTTAGTGGGGACTAGCGGGAGTTCGAATGAGCAGTTCTTC.

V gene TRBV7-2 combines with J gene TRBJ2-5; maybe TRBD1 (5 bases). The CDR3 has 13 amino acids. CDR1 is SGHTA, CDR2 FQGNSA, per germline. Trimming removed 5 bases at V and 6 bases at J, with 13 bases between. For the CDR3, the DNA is TGTGCCAGCAGCGAAACAGGCGGACAGACCCAGTACTTC. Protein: CASSETGGQTQYF.

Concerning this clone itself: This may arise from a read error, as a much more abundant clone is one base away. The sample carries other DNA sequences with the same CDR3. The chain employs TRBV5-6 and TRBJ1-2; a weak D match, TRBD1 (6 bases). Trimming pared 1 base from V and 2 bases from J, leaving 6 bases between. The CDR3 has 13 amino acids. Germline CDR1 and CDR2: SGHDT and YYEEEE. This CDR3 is CASSLQGNYGYTF. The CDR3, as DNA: TGTGCCAGCAGCTTGCAGGGGAACTATGGCTACACCTTC.

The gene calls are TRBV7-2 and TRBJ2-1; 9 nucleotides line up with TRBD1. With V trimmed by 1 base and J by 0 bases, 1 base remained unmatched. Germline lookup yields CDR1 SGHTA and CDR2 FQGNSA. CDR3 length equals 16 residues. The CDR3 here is CASSLVTGGSYNEQFF. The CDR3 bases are TGTGCCAGCAGCTTAGTGACAGGGGGCTCCTACAATGAGCAGTTCTTC.

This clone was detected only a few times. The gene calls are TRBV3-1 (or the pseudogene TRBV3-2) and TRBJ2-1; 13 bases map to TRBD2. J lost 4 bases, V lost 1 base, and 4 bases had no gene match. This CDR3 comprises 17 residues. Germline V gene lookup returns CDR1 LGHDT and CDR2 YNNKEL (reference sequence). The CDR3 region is CASSQGMTSGGYNEQFF. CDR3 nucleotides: TGTGCCAGCAGCCAAGGGATGACTAGCGGGGGGTACAATGAGCAGTTCTTC.

The CDR3 nucleotides read TGTGCCATCAGTGAGGGGGCGGCGACCGGGGAGCTGTTTTTT. This codes for CAISEGAATGELFF. The chain couples TRBV10-3 to TRBJ2-2; TRBD1 might be the D (5 bases). Trimming removed 2 bases from V and 5 bases from J, with 9 bases in between. The CDR3 sequence is 14 residues long. Germline CDR1 ENHRY, CDR2 SYGVKD.

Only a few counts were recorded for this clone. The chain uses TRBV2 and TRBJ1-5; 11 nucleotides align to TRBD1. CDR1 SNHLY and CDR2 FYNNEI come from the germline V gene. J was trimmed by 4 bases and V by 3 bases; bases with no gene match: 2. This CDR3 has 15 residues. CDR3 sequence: CASSDRDRGNQPQHF. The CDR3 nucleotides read TGTGCCAGCAGTGATCGGGACAGGGGGAATCAGCCCCAGCATTTT.

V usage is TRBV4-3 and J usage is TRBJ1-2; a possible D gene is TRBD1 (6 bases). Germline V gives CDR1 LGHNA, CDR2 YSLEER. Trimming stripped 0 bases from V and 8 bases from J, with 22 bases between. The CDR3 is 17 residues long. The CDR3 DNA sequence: TGCGCCAGCAGCCAAGATAGAGGGGGGGGCCTAGGGGAAGGCTACACCTTC. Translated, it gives CASSQDRGGGLGEGYTF.

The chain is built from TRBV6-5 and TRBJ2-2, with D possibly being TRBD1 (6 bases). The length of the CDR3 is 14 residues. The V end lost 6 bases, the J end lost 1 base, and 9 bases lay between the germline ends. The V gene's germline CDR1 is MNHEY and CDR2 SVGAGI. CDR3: CASSVQGNTGELFF. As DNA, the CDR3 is TGTGCCAGCAGCGTACAGGGGAACACCGGGGAGCTGTTTTTT.

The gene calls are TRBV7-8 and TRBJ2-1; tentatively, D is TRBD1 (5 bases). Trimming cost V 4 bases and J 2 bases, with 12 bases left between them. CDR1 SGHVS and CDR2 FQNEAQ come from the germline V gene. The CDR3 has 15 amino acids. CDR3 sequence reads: CASSSRDGAYNEQFF. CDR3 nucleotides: TGTGCCAGCAGCTCCAGGGATGGGGCCTACAATGAGCAGTTCTTC.

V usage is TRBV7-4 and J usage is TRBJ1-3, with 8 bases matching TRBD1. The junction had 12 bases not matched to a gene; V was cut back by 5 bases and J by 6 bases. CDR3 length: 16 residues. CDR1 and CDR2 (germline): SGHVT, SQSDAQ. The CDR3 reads CASSATDRGNENTIYF. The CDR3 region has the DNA TGTGCCAGCAGCGCCACTGACAGGGGAAACGAAAACACCATATATTTT.

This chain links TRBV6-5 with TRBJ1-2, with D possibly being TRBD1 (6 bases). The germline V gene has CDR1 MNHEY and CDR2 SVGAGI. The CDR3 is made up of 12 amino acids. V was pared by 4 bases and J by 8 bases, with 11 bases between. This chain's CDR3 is CASSSGHSGYTF. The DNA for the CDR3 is TGTGCCAGCAGTTCGGGACACTCGGGCTACACCTTC.

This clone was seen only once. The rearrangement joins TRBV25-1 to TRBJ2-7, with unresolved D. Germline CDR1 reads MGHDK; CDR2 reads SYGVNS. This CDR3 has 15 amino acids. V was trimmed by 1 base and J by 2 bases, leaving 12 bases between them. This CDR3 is CASSEFSAFAYEQYF. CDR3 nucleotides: TGTGCCAGCAGTGAATTCAGTGCTTTTGCCTACGAGCAGTACTTC.